The rows below give T cell receptor beta chains drawn from one sample of a study of beta chain features in type 1 diabetes. Generated by immunoSEQ multiplex PCR, the TCRdb table keeps only in-frame clones and is missing some. The sample shows roughly 340,000 clones, 13% of them seen only once. Material for sequencing was naive CD4+ T cells from blood. The receptors here all came from a woman aged 18-35 years with type 1 diabetes. CDR3s leave out the opening cysteine and the closing phenylalanine or tryptophan. The D gene is left open where the match is weak.

J gene | D gene | V gene | CDR3 protein
TRBJ2-3 | TRBD1 | TRBV5-6 | ASSFRTGAGTDTQY
TRBJ2-7 | - | TRBV6-5 | ASSPRAVSYEQY
TRBJ2-4 | - | TRBV5-8 | ASSPPRGAVAKNIQY
TRBJ2-7 | - | TRBV27 | ASSPDSRYEQY
TRBJ1-1 | - | TRBV4-2 | ASSQDPTTEAF
TRBJ1-1 | - | TRBV11-2 | ASSLRSGLGTTEAF
TRBJ2-5 | TRBD2 | TRBV30 | AWRIAGTETQY
TRBJ2-3 | - | TRBV9 | ASSSRSERTDTQY
TRBJ1-5 | - | TRBV29-1 | SVEDEAGGQPQH
TRBJ1-2 | TRBD1 | TRBV4-3 | ASSQDRPQGAGYT
TRBJ2-2 | - | TRBV9 | ASSATGLTGELF
TRBJ1-1 | - | TRBV18 | ASSPVQGNTEAF
TRBJ2-5 | - | TRBV19 | ASSIGRVGETQY
TRBJ1-2 | TRBD1 | TRBV25-1 | ASSELETGAYGYT
TRBJ2-1 | - | TRBV12-5 | ASGRLVNEQF
TRBJ2-5 | TRBD1 | TRBV2 | ASSRQGRETQY
TRBJ2-3 | TRBD2 | TRBV19 | ATGTSGRAITDTQY
TRBJ2-4 | TRBD1 | TRBV5-1 | ASRRDRDGKNIQY
TRBJ2-7 | TRBD2 | TRBV5-1 | ASSLVGTSGPYEQY
TRBJ2-3 | - | TRBV5-4 | ASSFASGSTDTQY
TRBJ1-5 | TRBD1 | TRBV11-2 | ASSWGQSGPRSNQPQH
TRBJ2-1 | - | TRBV9 | ASSVEANRVEAEQF
TRBJ1-2 | - | TRBV29-1 | SVGEGHNYGYT
TRBJ2-1 | TRBD1 | TRBV18 | ASSPNPTGSVTYNEQF
TRBJ2-1 | - | TRBV7-2 | ASSLDWSSYNEQF
TRBJ2-1 | - | TRBV11-2 | ASSRPVKRTYNEQF
TRBJ1-1 | - | TRBV27 | ASSPRGGAHTEAF
TRBJ2-2 | TRBD2 | TRBV25-1 | ASRETSGRGTGELF
TRBJ1-5 | - | TRBV7-6 | ASSLNQGNGQPQH
TRBJ2-1 | TRBD2 | TRBV30 | AWRSGPGGEQF
TRBJ2-1 | TRBD1 | TRBV28 | ASSTSGQGYNEQF
TRBJ1-1 | TRBD1 | TRBV28 | ASIGADRVDF
TRBJ1-1 | - | TRBV5-1 | ASSVKGENTEAF
TRBJ2-4 | TRBD1 | TRBV19 | ASSMDGGRGQDIQY
TRBJ2-1 | - | TRBV5-1 | ASSPTGVSSYNEQF
TRBJ1-5 | - | TRBV19 | ASSVRDTNQPQH